This T cell receptor beta chain was obtained from a study of technical replicates of blood from several donors. Sequencing used immunoSEQ multiplex PCR; TCRdb keeps in-frame clones, though not all of them. Among about 63,000 clones listed, approximately 86% were seen once. This clone was seen a single time. Germline V gene lookup returns CDR1 SGHTS and CDR2 YDEGEE. The CDR3 loop spans 14 amino acids. Trimming took 2 bases from V and 2 from J, leaving 7 bases between them. The J gene is TRBJ2-2, the V gene TRBV5-8; D call uncertain. The TCR comes from a human donor in good health. Some clones in this sample may be carry-over from other donors' samples. The sample taken for sequencing was PBMCs. CDR3 loop: CASSFQHNTGELFF. Written as DNA, the CDR3 is TGTGCCAGCAGCTTCCAACACAACACCGGGGAGCTGTTTTTT.